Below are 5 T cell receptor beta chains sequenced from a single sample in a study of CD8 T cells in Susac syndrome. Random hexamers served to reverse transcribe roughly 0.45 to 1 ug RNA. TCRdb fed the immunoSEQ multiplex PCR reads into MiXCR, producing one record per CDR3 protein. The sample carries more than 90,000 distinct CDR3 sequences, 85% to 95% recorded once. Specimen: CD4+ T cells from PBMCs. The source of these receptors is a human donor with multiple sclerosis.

Here the CDR3 DNA reads TGTGCCAGCAGCCCGGGACAGGGATGGTACGAGCAGTACTTC. Translated, it gives CASSPGQGWYEQYF. This chain connects TRBV7-9 to TRBJ2-7; 9 positions match TRBD1. Germline V gene sequence: CDR1 SEHNR, CDR2 FQNEAQ (reference sequence). The V gene end was trimmed by 5 bases and the J gene end by 4 bases; junction bases not matched to a gene: 6. CDR3 size: 14 residues.

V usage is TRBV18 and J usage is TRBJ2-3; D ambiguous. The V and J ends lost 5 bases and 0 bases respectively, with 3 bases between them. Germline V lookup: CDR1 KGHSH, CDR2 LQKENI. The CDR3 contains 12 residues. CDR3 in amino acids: CASSGSTDTQYF. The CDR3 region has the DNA TGTGCCAGCTCAGGTAGCACAGATACGCAGTATTTT.

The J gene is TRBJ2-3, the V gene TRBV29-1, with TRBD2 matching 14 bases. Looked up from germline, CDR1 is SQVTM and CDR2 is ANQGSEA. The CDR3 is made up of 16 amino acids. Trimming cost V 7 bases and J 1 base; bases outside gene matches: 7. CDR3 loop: CSAPGTSGGGTDTQYF. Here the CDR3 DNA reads TGCAGCGCCCCTGGGACTAGCGGGGGAGGCACAGATACGCAGTATTTT.

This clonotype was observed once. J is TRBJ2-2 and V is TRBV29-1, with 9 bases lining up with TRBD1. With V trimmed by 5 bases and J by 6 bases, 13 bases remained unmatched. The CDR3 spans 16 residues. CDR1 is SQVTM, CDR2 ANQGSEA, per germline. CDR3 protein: CSVPAAGQGLSGELFF. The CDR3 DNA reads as TGCAGCGTTCCCGCAGCGGGACAGGGTTTGTCCGGGGAGCTGTTTTTT.

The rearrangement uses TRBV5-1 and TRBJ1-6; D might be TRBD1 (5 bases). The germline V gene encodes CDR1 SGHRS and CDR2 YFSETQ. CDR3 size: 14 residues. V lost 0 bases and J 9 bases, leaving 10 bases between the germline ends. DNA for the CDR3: TGCGCCAGCAGCTTGGCCGGGCAGGGTTCACCCCTCCACTTT. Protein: CASSLAGQGSPLHF.